The 4 T cell receptor beta chains presented below share a single source sample, sequenced in a study of T-cell memory formation after mild COVID-19. TCRdb redid the calling of the 5' RACE reads with MiXCR, one entry per CDR3 protein. The sample lists about 210,000 distinct CDR3 sequences, more than 9% seen once, with approximately 2.8% in the top ten. Material for sequencing was PBMCs or a T cell subset sorted from them (not recorded which). These receptor sequences come from a man between 18 and 29 years old who had mild COVID-19 (a few samples of this study predate the infection). Cell type and time point are not known.

This clonotype was picked up a small number of times. This chain connects TRBV7-2 to TRBJ2-7, with 7 nucleotides matching TRBD2. Germline CDR1 and CDR2: SGHTA and FQGNSA. Trimming at V came to 4 bases and at J to 1 base, leaving 7 bases not matched to a gene. The CDR3 runs 15 residues. The CDR3 region is CASSYNGGGSYEQYF. The CDR3 nucleotides read TGTGCCAGCAGCTATAACGGCGGGGGATCCTACGAGCAGTACTTC.

This clonotype has more than one count but fewer than ten. This rearrangement joins TRBV18 to TRBJ2-2; 9 bases are a match to TRBD1. The germline CDR1 and CDR2 sequences are KGHSH and LQKENI. The CDR3 is 17 amino acids. The ends lost 2 bases at V and 4 bases at J; junction bases unmatched: 8. The CDR3 here is CASSPSAGQGRTGELFF. The CDR3, as DNA: TGTGCCAGCTCACCAAGTGCGGGACAGGGTCGCACCGGGGAGCTGTTTTTT.

V and J are TRBV7-9 and TRBJ1-2; TRBD1 agrees at 8 bases. CDR1 SEHNR and CDR2 FQNEAQ come from the germline V gene (reference sequence). The V segment lost 5 bases and the J segment 0 bases; nucleotides outside the gene matches: 8. This CDR3 spans 16 amino acids. CDR3 nucleotide sequence: TGTGCCAGCAGCGCAGGGGGGACAGGAGCTAACTATGGCTACACCTTC. Translating gives CASSAGGTGANYGYTF.

The rearrangement uses TRBV20-1 and TRBJ2-7, with 7 bases lining up with TRBD2. The CDR3 is made up of 15 amino acids. V was pared by 3 bases and J by 1 base, with 9 bases of the junction left unmatched. The germline V gene has CDR1 DFQATT and CDR2 SNEGSKA (reference sequence). The CDR3 DNA reads as TGCAGTGCTAGGGGGCGACTCGGGAGGTCCTACGAGCAGTACGTC. Amino acid sequence: CSARGRLGRSYEQYV.